What follows describes a single T cell receptor (beta chain). The sample is drawn from a study of blood T cell repertoires in COVID-19. Using immunoSEQ multiplex PCR, the repertoire was profiled, and TCRdb retains in-frame clones only, with some absent. This table has about 290,000 clones, about 89% appearing once. V lost 5 bases and J 9 bases, leaving 19 bases between the germline ends. The V gene's germline CDR1 is SGHTA and CDR2 FQGNSA. This CDR3 spans 14 amino acids. Participant-given clinical history determined each cohort assignment. What the recovered Cohort 3 donors had was two negative PCRs, clearance, or symptom resolution.

The chain joins TRBV7-2 to TRBJ2-5; perhaps TRBD2 as D (6 bases). Sequencing input: PBMCs or T cells enriched from blood (not recorded which). The receptor's source is a woman aged 40 to 50 who had recovered from COVID-19. The DNA of the CDR3 is TGTGCCAGCAGCCCCGGGACTCCAACCAGGGCCCAGTACTTC. Encoded protein: CASSPGTPTRAQYF.